Listed below are T cell receptor beta chains from one sample, sequenced in a study of blood T cell repertoires in COVID-19. Measured with immunoSEQ multiplex PCR; TCRdb has only the in-frame clones, and not every one. Of 75,000 to 80,000 clones listed, roughly 84% are singletons. Sequenced material: peripheral blood. These receptors were collected from a man in his fifties or sixties with COVID-19, enrolled during active disease. Both conserved end residues are part of each CDR3. The D gene is left open where the match is weak. Size is omitted from some rows. Given values are once, few, many or a class for expanded clones.

d_gene: .
v_gene: TRBV28
j_gene: TRBJ1-3
abundance: .
CDR3nt: TGTGCCAGCAGCCTGGACATCTCTGGAAACACCATATATTTT
CDR3aa: CASSLDISGNTIYF

d_gene: TRBD1
v_gene: TRBV29-1
j_gene: TRBJ2-7
abundance: .
CDR3nt: TGCAGCGTAATTGACAGGGGGGATGGCTACGAGCAGTACTTC
CDR3aa: CSVIDRGDGYEQYF

d_gene: TRBD2
v_gene: TRBV10-1
j_gene: TRBJ2-3
abundance: .
CDR3nt: TGCGCCAGCAGTGAAGGCGGGAGTTTAGATACGCAGTATTTT
CDR3aa: CASSEGGSLDTQYF

d_gene: TRBD1
v_gene: TRBV6-1
j_gene: TRBJ1-5
abundance: .
CDR3nt: TGTGCCAGCAGTGTTCGACAGGGGGCGAGCAATCAGCCCCAGCATTTT
CDR3aa: CASSVRQGASNQPQHF

d_gene: TRBD1
v_gene: TRBV4-1
j_gene: TRBJ1-6
abundance: .
CDR3nt: TGCGCCAGCAGCCGCACACAGGGGAGCCTAAATTCACCCCTCCACTTT
CDR3aa: CASSRTQGSLNSPLHF

d_gene: .
v_gene: TRBV2
j_gene: TRBJ1-2
abundance: .
CDR3nt: TGTGCCAGCAGTGGGCCTGAAGCTAACTATGGCTACACCTTC
CDR3aa: CASSGPEANYGYTF

d_gene: .
v_gene: TRBV5-4
j_gene: TRBJ2-2
abundance: .
CDR3nt: TGTGCCAGCAGCTTTCCTAGCGCGCAACAGAACACCGGGGAGCTGTTTTTT
CDR3aa: CASSFPSAQQNTGELFF

d_gene: .
v_gene: TRBV9
j_gene: TRBJ1-1
abundance: .
CDR3nt: TGTGCCAGCAGCGTAGGTGGAGCAGAAAACACTGAAGCTTTCTTT
CDR3aa: CASSVGGAENTEAFF

d_gene: TRBD1
v_gene: TRBV6-5
j_gene: TRBJ1-2
abundance: .
CDR3nt: TGTGCCAGCGCCCTGGGACAGGGGTCTAACTATGGCTACACCTTC
CDR3aa: CASALGQGSNYGYTF

d_gene: TRBD1
v_gene: TRBV28
j_gene: TRBJ1-2
abundance: .
CDR3nt: TGTGCCAGCAGTTTCCTACAGGGGACCTCCTTTATTAACTATGGCTACACCTTC
CDR3aa: CASSFLQGTSFINYGYTF

d_gene: .
v_gene: TRBV3-1/TRBV3-2
j_gene: TRBJ2-2
abundance: .
CDR3nt: TGTGCCAGCAGCCAAGGGCACGGGGAGCTGTTTTTT
CDR3aa: CASSQGHGELFF

d_gene: TRBD2
v_gene: TRBV10-3
j_gene: TRBJ2-1
abundance: .
CDR3nt: TGTGCCATCAGTGAGTCGACGTCTTTGACGAGCGGGAGGGCCGGCCAGGGGCAGTTCTTC
CDR3aa: CAISESTSLTSGRAGQGQFF

d_gene: .
v_gene: TRBV15
j_gene: TRBJ2-7
abundance: .
CDR3nt: TGTGCCACCAGCAGAGCCCTGACAGGTTTTGACTACGAGCAGTACTTC
CDR3aa: CATSRALTGFDYEQYF

d_gene: TRBD1
v_gene: TRBV18
j_gene: TRBJ1-1
abundance: .
CDR3nt: TGTGCCAGCTCACCACTCACAGGGGACAGAAACACTGAAGCTTTCTTT
CDR3aa: CASSPLTGDRNTEAFF

d_gene: .
v_gene: TRBV3-1/TRBV3-2
j_gene: TRBJ2-7
abundance: .
CDR3nt: TGTGCCAGCAGCCTTTACAGGGATGGCGAGCAGTACTTC
CDR3aa: CASSLYRDGEQYF

d_gene: .
v_gene: TRBV2
j_gene: TRBJ1-1
abundance: .
CDR3nt: TGTGCCAGCAAGTCGGGTGCGCAGGGGTACACTGAAGCTTTCTTT
CDR3aa: CASKSGAQGYTEAFF

d_gene: TRBD2
v_gene: TRBV5-1
j_gene: TRBJ2-3
abundance: .
CDR3nt: TGCGCCAGCAGCTCAGGTTTAGCGGGAGGGGGAGAAGATACGCAGTATTTT
CDR3aa: CASSSGLAGGGEDTQYF

d_gene: TRBD1
v_gene: TRBV28
j_gene: TRBJ2-2
abundance: few
CDR3nt: TGTGCCAGCAGTTTCGCGTCAGGGGGTACCGGGGAGCTGTTTTTT
CDR3aa: CASSFASGGTGELFF

d_gene: TRBD2
v_gene: TRBV6-4
j_gene: TRBJ2-1
abundance: .
CDR3nt: TGTGCCAGCAGTGTTATAGCGGGGGGCCTCATCAATGAGCAGTTCTTC
CDR3aa: CASSVIAGGLINEQFF

d_gene: TRBD2
v_gene: TRBV28
j_gene: TRBJ2-1
abundance: .
CDR3nt: TGTGCCAGCAGTAAATTAGCGGGGGGGTACTACAATGAGCAGTTCTTC
CDR3aa: CASSKLAGGYYNEQFF

d_gene: .
v_gene: TRBV21-1
j_gene: TRBJ2-7
abundance: .
CDR3nt: TGTGCCAGCAGCTCCCAACCATTCGTGGCAGGTAACTACGAGCAGTACTTC
CDR3aa: CASSSQPFVAGNYEQYF

d_gene: TRBD1
v_gene: TRBV10-3
j_gene: TRBJ2-7
abundance: .
CDR3nt: TGTGCCATCAGGACCGGGACAGGGGGAACCTACGAGCAGTACTTC
CDR3aa: CAIRTGTGGTYEQYF

d_gene: .
v_gene: TRBV7-9
j_gene: TRBJ2-5
abundance: .
CDR3nt: TGTGCCAGCAGCGCCGACAGGAGCCAAGAGACCCAGTACTTC
CDR3aa: CASSADRSQETQYF

d_gene: .
v_gene: TRBV19
j_gene: TRBJ1-5
abundance: .
CDR3nt: TGTGCCAGTAGTATAGTCGGAGAGGTCCAGCCCCAGCATTTT
CDR3aa: CASSIVGEVQPQHF

d_gene: TRBD1
v_gene: TRBV28
j_gene: TRBJ2-7
abundance: .
CDR3nt: TGTGCCAGCAGTATGTCCGGGACAGGGGACTCCTACGAGCAGTACTTC
CDR3aa: CASSMSGTGDSYEQYF

d_gene: .
v_gene: TRBV5-5
j_gene: TRBJ2-1
abundance: once
CDR3nt: TGTGCCAGCAGCTCAACTTGGAGTTGGAGTGAGCAGTTCTTC
CDR3aa: CASSSTWSWSEQFF

d_gene: .
v_gene: TRBV28
j_gene: TRBJ1-5
abundance: .
CDR3nt: TGTGCCAGCAGTGATTCCGGACAGTCCTTTAGCAATCAGCCCCAGCATTTT
CDR3aa: CASSDSGQSFSNQPQHF

d_gene: .
v_gene: TRBV5-4
j_gene: TRBJ1-2
abundance: .
CDR3nt: TGTGCCAGCAGCTTGGACGTCACCGCGGCGGGTGGCTACACCTTC
CDR3aa: CASSLDVTAAGGYTF

d_gene: .
v_gene: TRBV9
j_gene: TRBJ1-4
abundance: .
CDR3nt: TGTGCCAGCAGCGTAGGACAGCAAAATGAAAAACTGTTTTTT
CDR3aa: CASSVGQQNEKLFF

d_gene: .
v_gene: TRBV10-3
j_gene: TRBJ2-1
abundance: .
CDR3nt: TGTGCCATCAGCGGGGGACAGACGACCTACAATGAGCAGTTCTTC
CDR3aa: CAISGGQTTYNEQFF

d_gene: TRBD1
v_gene: TRBV6-1
j_gene: TRBJ1-4
abundance: .
CDR3nt: TGTGCCAGCAGTGAAGCGGGACAGTTTGAAAAACTGTTTTTT
CDR3aa: CASSEAGQFEKLFF

d_gene: .
v_gene: TRBV11-3
j_gene: TRBJ2-2
abundance: few
CDR3nt: TGTGCCAGCAGCTTAGGACTCCATAACACCGGGGAGCTGTTTTTT
CDR3aa: CASSLGLHNTGELFF

d_gene: TRBD1
v_gene: TRBV3-1/TRBV3-2
j_gene: TRBJ1-5
abundance: .
CDR3nt: TGTGCCAGCAGCTATGGGACAGATAGCAATCAGCCCCAGCATTTT
CDR3aa: CASSYGTDSNQPQHF

d_gene: .
v_gene: TRBV10-1
j_gene: TRBJ1-1
abundance: once
CDR3nt: TGCGCCAGCAGCTTGTCTGGACAGATCGCTGAAGCTTTCTTT
CDR3aa: CASSLSGQIAEAFF

d_gene: TRBD2
v_gene: TRBV7-3
j_gene: TRBJ2-5
abundance: .
CDR3nt: TGTGCCAGCAGCGCAAGCGGGGGTTACCAAGAGACCCAGTACTTC
CDR3aa: CASSASGGYQETQYF

d_gene: .
v_gene: TRBV7-9
j_gene: TRBJ2-1
abundance: .
CDR3nt: TGTGCCGGCGGAGGGAGTGGCTACAATGAGCAGTTCTTC
CDR3aa: CAGGGSGYNEQFF

d_gene: .
v_gene: TRBV5-1
j_gene: TRBJ2-5
abundance: .
CDR3nt: TGCGCCAGCAGCACCGGGGGTTCCCAAGAGACCCAGTACTTC
CDR3aa: CASSTGGSQETQYF